The entry below describes one T cell receptor beta chain. Its antigen is currently unknown. PCR primers comprised 60 Vbeta and 13 Jbeta primers. Clones were sequenced by immunoSEQ multiplex PCR, and TCRdb holds only the in-frame ones, with some missing. The sample has over 120,000 clones, 60% to 80% seen once; the top ten hold around 3.6%. This sample is part of a study of cytomegalovirus exposure and HLA in healthy donors. Study-level findings and limits: Sequencing artifact likely explains a cluster of highly shared sequence variants. Accounts indicate the classifier identified cytomegalovirus status with strong specificity and sensitivity. Exclusion applied to some V segments, including TRBV6-2 and TRBV6-3, as they were indistinguishable.

This CDR3 has 17 amino acids. Between the trimmed V and J ends, which lost 0 bases and 0 bases, there was a span of 14 bases. Germline V gene data show CDR1 as LNHNV and CDR2 as YYDKDF (reference sequence). This receptor was taken from a male donor in good health and CMV-seronegative. The V gene is TRBV15, the J gene TRBJ1-2; D perhaps matches TRBD1 (6 bases). Input material: PBMCs. This CDR3 is CATSRDRKQGPNYGYTF. DNA for the CDR3: TGTGCCACCAGCAGAGACCGAAAACAGGGACCTAACTATGGCTACACCTTC.